Following are 5 T cell receptor beta chains from one sample sequenced in a study of healthy donors' naive CD4 and CD8 T cells. Starting from around 470 ng of total RNA, TCR libraries were made with linear amplification. From the reads, TCRdb called clonotypes with MiXCR, one entry per CDR3 protein. The sample has 200,000 or so distinct CDR3 sequences, about 70% seen once. Sequenced sample: naive CD4+ and CD8+ T cells sorted from blood, pooled from several donors. The source of these receptors is a pool of human donors in good health; the sample pools cells from several healthy donors.

The chain employs TRBV12-3 or TRBV12-4 and TRBJ2-1; TRBD1 might be the D (6 bases). CDR3 size: 15 residues. V lost 5 bases, J lost 2 bases, and 13 bases lay in between. The CDR3 coding sequence is TGTGCCAGCAGTGTACAGGGAACGACCTACAATGAGCAGTTCTTC. Protein: CASSVQGTTYNEQFF.

In DNA, the CDR3 is TGTGCCAGCAGGGTTAGCGGGCAAATTACCTACGAGCAGTACTTC. It is translated as CASRVSGQITYEQYF. The V and J genes are TRBV27 and TRBJ2-7, with TRBD2 matching over 7 bases. CDR3 length: 15 amino acids. The germline gives CDR1 MNHEY, CDR2 SMNVEV (reference sequence). V lost 6 bases to trimming and J lost 2 bases; unmatched junction nucleotides: 10.

This clonotype was picked up a small number of times. The chain employs TRBV29-1 and TRBJ2-7; D ambiguous. The length of the CDR3 is 13 residues. V dropped 5 bases and J dropped 1 base, with 12 bases sitting between them. Germline V lookup: CDR1 SQVTM, CDR2 ANQGSEA. CDR3 loop: CSVLSLESYEQYF. For the CDR3, the DNA is TGCAGCGTTCTATCGCTGGAGTCCTACGAGCAGTACTTC.

The V and J genes are TRBV10-3 and TRBJ2-7; no definite D call. This CDR3 region has 14 residues. Germline V lookup: CDR1 ENHRY, CDR2 SYGVKD. The V end lost 0 bases, the J end lost 4 bases, and 10 bases lay between the germline ends. The CDR3 nucleotides are TGTGCCATCAGTGAGTCGACCGGAAGATACGAGCAGTACTTC. This translates into CAISESTGRYEQYF.

The J gene is TRBJ1-6, the V gene TRBV5-1; 9 nucleotides match TRBD1. Trimming at V came to 1 base and at J to 7 bases, leaving 3 bases not matched to a gene. This CDR3 has 15 residues. Germline CDR1 and CDR2: SGHRS and YFSETQ. CDR3 in DNA: TGCGCCAGCAGCTTGCCGGGGACAGGGAATTCACCCCTCCACTTT. Its translation is CASSLPGTGNSPLHF.